What follows are 31 T cell receptor beta chains derived from one specimen sequenced in a study of T-cell memory formation after mild COVID-19. TCRdb fed the 5' RACE reads into MiXCR, producing one record per CDR3 protein. The sample lists roughly 610,000 distinct CDR3 sequences; roughly 17% were seen once. The sequenced sample was PBMCs or a T cell subset sorted from them (not recorded which). Source of these receptors: an adult woman who had mild COVID-19 (a few samples of this study predate the infection). Cell type and time point are not known.

This chain uses TRBV4-2 with TRBJ2-3; 12 bases fit TRBD2. The junction had 11 bases not matched to a gene; V was cut back by 0 bases and J by 4 bases. This CDR3 contains 19 residues. Germline V gene sequence: CDR1 LGHNA, CDR2 YNFKEQ. CDR3 in DNA: TGTGCCAGCAGCCAAGAGGCCCCTAGCGGGGGGGCTCTCTCAGATACGCAGTATTTT. It yields the protein CASSQEAPSGGALSDTQYF.

V usage is TRBV6-5 and J usage is TRBJ2-7; D is ambiguous. Germline V gives CDR1 MNHEY, CDR2 SVGAGI. The CDR3 sequence is 13 residues long. Trimming stripped 9 bases from V and 2 bases from J, with 14 bases between. This CDR3 reads CASREDPTYEQYF. CDR3 coding DNA: TGTGCCAGTCGAGAGGACCCGACCTACGAGCAGTACTTC.

This clonotype has only a few counts. The CDR3 region has the DNA TGTGCCAGCAGCACGGGACAGCAAGAGACCCAGTACTTC. Its protein is CASSTGQQETQYF. The chain links TRBV7-9 to TRBJ2-5, with 7 bases aligning to TRBD1. V trimming: 5 bases; J trimming: 2 bases; junction bases outside the gene matches: 2. Germline V gene data show CDR1 as SEHNR and CDR2 as FQNEAQ (reference sequence). The CDR3 sequence is 13 residues long.

This clonotype came up a few times. The V call is TRBV7-6, the J call TRBJ2-4; D is possibly TRBD1 (6 bases). CDR3 length equals 13 residues. Trimming removed 5 bases from V and 9 bases from J, with 14 bases in between. Germline-derived CDR1 and CDR2 are SGHVS and FNYEAQ. CDR3 coding DNA: TGTGCCAGCAGCCCGGGACACGGGCTCATTCAGTACTTC. This translates into CASSPGHGLIQYF.

The chain joins TRBV28 to TRBJ2-7; perhaps TRBD2 as D (6 bases). The CDR3 sequence is 19 residues long. Germline V gene sequence: CDR1 MDHEN, CDR2 SYDVKM. The V and J ends lost 3 bases and 7 bases respectively, with 31 bases between them. CDR3 in DNA: TGTGCCAGCAGTTTCAGCACTTTAGCGGAGACTACTAAGAAAGGAGAGCAGTACTTC. It encodes CASSFSTLAETTKKGEQYF.

This clonotype has only a few counts. CDR3 residues: CASTLQTSGVNEQFF. The CDR3 DNA is TGCGCCAGCACTCTACAGACTAGCGGAGTCAATGAGCAGTTCTTC. V and J are TRBV5-1 and TRBJ2-1; 9 bases are shared with TRBD2. The CDR3 extends over 15 amino acids. The V gene end was trimmed by 6 bases and the J gene end by 6 bases; junction bases not matched to a gene: 10. Per germline, CDR1 SGHRS and CDR2 YFSETQ.

This clonotype was seen many times. This chain uses TRBV7-7 with TRBJ2-1; 11 nucleotides agree with TRBD2. The V segment lost 5 bases and the J segment 5 bases; nucleotides outside the gene matches: 5. Germline CDR1 reads SSHAT; CDR2 reads FNYEAQ (reference sequence). The CDR3 contains 15 residues. CDR3 amino acids: CASSPGLAGHNEQFF. The CDR3 DNA reads as TGTGCCAGCAGCCCTGGACTAGCGGGTCACAATGAGCAGTTCTTC.

The J gene is TRBJ1-3, the V gene TRBV5-1; TRBD1 is a possible D gene (5 bases). Per germline, CDR1 SGHRS and CDR2 YFSETQ. Trimming cost V 4 bases and J 0 bases, with 14 bases left between them. This CDR3 has 16 residues. CDR3 sequence: CASSRTLSGSGNTIYF. CDR3 sequence (DNA): TGCGCCAGCAGCAGGACACTTTCCGGCTCTGGAAACACCATATATTTT.

This clonotype occurred a few times. The chain employs TRBV24-1 and TRBJ2-1; D might be TRBD1 or TRBD2, each matching 5 bases. The CDR3 spans 15 residues. Trimming shortened V by 7 bases and J by 4 bases, and 16 bases separated the two germline ends. Germline V gives CDR1 KGHDR, CDR2 SFDVKD. CDR3: CATSAGGVGYNEQFF. CDR3 DNA: TGTGCCACCAGCGCTGGGGGAGTTGGTTACAATGAGCAGTTCTTC.

The sample holds a few counts of this clonotype. The chain couples TRBV20-1 to TRBJ2-3; TRBD1 is a possible D gene (5 bases). The CDR3 sequence is 12 residues long. In germline, CDR1 is DFQATT, CDR2 SNEGSKA (reference sequence). The CDR3 sequence: CGASGRTDTQYF. The CDR3 region has the DNA TGCGGGGCGAGTGGGCGCACAGATACGCAGTATTTT.

The V call is TRBV6-1, the J call TRBJ1-4; D remains ambiguous. This CDR3 has 15 amino acids. Germline assignment: CDR1 MNHNS and CDR2 SASEGT. V was cut by 4 bases and J by 5 bases, with 14 bases left in between. CDR3 sequence (DNA): TGTGCCAGCAGTGCCCCCGGTCCGGCGAATGAAAAACTGTTTTTT. Its protein is CASSAPGPANEKLFF.

This chain joins TRBV2 and TRBJ2-1; a weak D match, TRBD2 (6 bases). CDR3 length equals 15 residues. Trimming left V 6 bases short and J 0 bases short, with 12 bases between. Germline CDR1 is SNHLY and CDR2 is FYNNEI. Here the CDR3 reads CASRTAGGSYNEQFF. The CDR3 DNA follows: TGTGCCAGCAGGACAGCCGGGGGCTCCTACAATGAGCAGTTCTTC.

The table lists this clonotype with many counts. CDR3 sequence: CASRSTSGSPGELFF. CDR3 DNA sequence: TGCGCCAGCAGGTCTACTAGCGGGAGCCCCGGGGAGCTGTTTTTT. The gene calls are TRBV5-1 and TRBJ2-2, with 11 nucleotides matching TRBD2. Per germline, CDR1 SGHRS and CDR2 YFSETQ. Germline trimming cut 5 bases from V and 6 bases from J; bases unmatched to any gene: 6. The CDR3 totals 15 residues.

The gene calls are TRBV6-2 or TRBV6-3 and TRBJ2-7; D perhaps matches TRBD1 (6 bases). The V gene's germline CDR1 is MNHEY and CDR2 SVGEGT. The CDR3 is 14 amino acids. V lost 0 bases and J 5 bases, leaving 11 bases between the germline ends. The CDR3 coding sequence is TGTGCCAGCAGTTACTCGGACAGCAAGGACGAGCAGTACTTC. Its protein product is CASSYSDSKDEQYF.

The table lists this clonotype with a few counts. In DNA form, the CDR3 reads TGCAGTGCTAGAGCGTGGACAGGCAAGGCAGATACGCAGTATTTT. This translates into CSARAWTGKADTQYF. The chain is built from TRBV20-1 and TRBJ2-3; TRBD1 matches at 7 bases. Germline V CDR1 and CDR2: DFQATT, SNEGSKA (reference sequence). The CDR3 extends over 15 amino acids. After removal of 1 base from V and 4 bases from J, the junction contained 8 bases not matched to a gene.

The gene calls are TRBV28 and TRBJ2-7; the match to TRBD1 covers 8 bases. This CDR3 contains 15 residues. Trimming removed 9 bases from V and 4 bases from J; junction bases left unmatched: 14. The germline V gene has CDR1 MDHEN and CDR2 SYDVKM. This chain's CDR3 is CASTSGGAAAYEQYF. The CDR3 DNA follows: TGTGCCAGTACCTCAGGGGGCGCAGCAGCTTACGAGCAGTACTTC.

J is TRBJ1-1 and V is TRBV7-2; D is unresolved. In germline, CDR1 is SGHTA, CDR2 FQGNSA. Trimming shortened V by 3 bases and J by 5 bases, and 10 bases separated the two germline ends. This CDR3 region has 13 residues. For the CDR3, the DNA is TGTGCCAGCAGCTTTCCGGGGATGACTGAAGCTTTCTTT. It encodes CASSFPGMTEAFF.

This clonotype was found a few times. This rearrangement joins TRBV30 to TRBJ1-1, with D unclear. Germline loops: CDR1 GTSNPN, CDR2 SVGIG (reference sequence). The CDR3 contains 12 residues. V was shortened by 0 bases and J by 5 bases, with 7 bases between the two germline ends. Written as DNA, the CDR3 is TGTGCCTGGAGTGTACGAAATACTGAAGCTTTCTTT. Translated, it gives CAWSVRNTEAFF.

In its sample, this clonotype was seen once. V usage is TRBV2 and J usage is TRBJ1-2, with 8 bases that match TRBD1. From germline, CDR1 is SNHLY and CDR2 FYNNEI. Germline trimming cut 0 bases from V and 3 bases from J; bases unmatched to any gene: 6. The CDR3 length is 16 residues. The CDR3 coding sequence is TGTGCCAGCAGTGAAGCGGGTTTGACAGGGGACTATGGCTACACCTTC. Translated: CASSEAGLTGDYGYTF.

The J gene is TRBJ1-1, the V gene TRBV15; 7 positions match TRBD1. The germline gives CDR1 LNHNV, CDR2 YYDKDF (reference sequence). V shed 4 bases and J 4 bases; nucleotides not matched to a gene: 9. This CDR3 is 15 amino acids long. This chain's CDR3 is CATSNPQGFLTEAFF. CDR3 in DNA: TGTGCCACCAGCAACCCACAGGGGTTTCTCACTGAAGCTTTCTTT. The variable domain in full, with the rest retrieved from reference TRBV15 and TRBJ1-1, is DAMVIQNPRYQVTQFGKPVTLSCSQTLNHNVMYWYQQKSSQAPKLLFHYYDKDFNNEADTPDNFQSRRPNTSFCFLDIRSPGLGDTAMYLCATSNPQGFLTEAFFGQGTRLTVV.

This clonotype was seen a few times. V gene TRBV7-2 combines with J gene TRBJ2-1, with TRBD2 matching 12 bases. Trimming cost V 5 bases and J 3 bases; bases outside gene matches: 2. Germline V gives CDR1 SGHTA, CDR2 FQGNSA. The CDR3 is made up of 15 amino acids. The CDR3 reads CASSQTSGSYNEQFF. Here the CDR3 DNA reads TGTGCCAGCAGCCAGACTAGCGGGAGCTACAATGAGCAGTTCTTC.

V gene TRBV9 combines with J gene TRBJ1-2, with D uncertain. Trimming shortened V by 0 bases and J by 2 bases, and 11 bases separated the two germline ends. CDR3 length: 15 amino acids. Germline lookup yields CDR1 SGDLS and CDR2 YYNGEE. The CDR3 spells CASSVDVGSNYGYTF. DNA for the CDR3: TGTGCCAGCAGCGTAGATGTCGGGTCGAACTATGGCTACACCTTC. The full variable domain, with the rest looked up from reference TRBV9 and TRBJ1-2, is DSGVTQTPKHLITATGQRVTLRCSPRSGDLSVYWYQQSLDQGLQFLIQYYNGEERAKGNILERFSAQQFPDLHSELNLSSLELGDSALYFCASSVDVGSNYGYTFGSGTRLTVV.

V usage is TRBV4-1 and J usage is TRBJ2-3, with a weak D call TRBD2 (7 bases). Germline V lookup: CDR1 MGHRA, CDR2 YSYEKL. V lost 2 bases and J lost 3, with 15 bases in between. The CDR3 sequence is 16 residues long. Written as DNA, the CDR3 is TGCGCCAGCAGCCAACCTAGAAGGGGGGGGACAGATACGCAGTATTTT. Translating gives CASSQPRRGGTDTQYF.

This chain joins TRBV20-1 and TRBJ2-5, with D unresolved. There are 12 residues in the CDR3. V gave up 3 bases and J gave up 3 bases, with 8 bases separating them. The germline V gene has CDR1 DFQATT and CDR2 SNEGSKA (reference sequence). CDR3 region: CSASSGKETQYF. The CDR3 region has the DNA TGCAGTGCTAGCTCTGGGAAAGAGACCCAGTACTTC.

This sequence joins TRBV5-1 and TRBJ2-2; 8 nucleotides agree with TRBD2. The CDR3 has 15 residues. Germline lookup yields CDR1 SGHRS and CDR2 YFSETQ. V shed 7 bases and J 4 bases; nucleotides not matched to a gene: 9. CDR3 sequence reads: CASRASLAGTGELFF. The CDR3 bases are TGCGCCAGCCGGGCCAGCCTAGCGGGCACCGGGGAGCTGTTTTTT.

There are a few counts of this clonotype. This sequence joins TRBV7-9 and TRBJ2-7; 13 nucleotides match TRBD2. Unmatched junction bases numbered 6, after V lost 5 bases and J lost 5 bases. In germline, CDR1 is SEHNR, CDR2 FQNEAQ (reference sequence). The CDR3 has 15 amino acids. The CDR3 spells CASSQGLAGPHEQYF. The DNA for the CDR3 is TGTGCCAGCAGCCAGGGACTAGCGGGACCCCACGAGCAGTACTTC.

The sample holds a few counts of this clonotype. The genes are TRBV11-2 and TRBJ2-3, with D unclear. The germline V and J ends were trimmed by 0 bases and 11 bases, with 15 bases remaining between them. CDR1 is SGHAT, CDR2 FQNNGV, per germline. The CDR3 totals 14 residues. DNA for the CDR3: TGTGCCAGCAGCTTAGATCGATCGGGCGTAGGGCAGTATTTT. Amino acid sequence: CASSLDRSGVGQYF.

This clonotype was detected only a few times. The chain couples TRBV9 to TRBJ1-1; a possible D gene is TRBD1 (6 bases). Germline CDR1 and CDR2: SGDLS and YYNGEE. With 0 bases removed from V and 3 bases from J, the gap between germline ends came to 12 bases. This CDR3 is built from 15 residues. The CDR3: CASSVASGVYTEAFF. CDR3 DNA sequence: TGTGCCAGCAGCGTAGCGTCAGGGGTATACACTGAAGCTTTCTTT.

The V call is TRBV7-6, the J call TRBJ2-1, with a tentative D call TRBD2 (6 bases). Germline V gene sequence: CDR1 SGHVS, CDR2 FNYEAQ. Trimming removed 5 bases from V and 0 bases from J, with 14 bases in between. CDR3 length: 16 amino acids. In nucleotides, the CDR3 is TGTGCCAGCAGCACCTCCGGGAGTCTCTCCTACAATGAGCAGTTCTTC. Translated, it gives CASSTSGSLSYNEQFF.

The chain couples TRBV7-6 to TRBJ2-5; 9 positions match TRBD2. The CDR3 extends over 17 amino acids. Germline lookup yields CDR1 SGHVS and CDR2 FNYEAQ. Germline trimming cut 3 bases from V and 2 bases from J; bases unmatched to any gene: 10. The CDR3 DNA follows: TGTGCCAGCAGCTTCCCCGAGAGCGGGAGGCAACAAGAGACCCAGTACTTC. This sequence encodes CASSFPESGRQQETQYF.

V and J are TRBV12-3 or TRBV12-4 and TRBJ2-7, with D perhaps matching TRBD2 (5 bases). V lost 5 bases, J lost 5 bases, and 13 bases lay in between. The CDR3 runs 13 residues. In nucleotides, the CDR3 is TGTGCCAGCAGTCGGGGTCGGCCGGACGAGCAGTACTTC. Its translation: CASSRGRPDEQYF.